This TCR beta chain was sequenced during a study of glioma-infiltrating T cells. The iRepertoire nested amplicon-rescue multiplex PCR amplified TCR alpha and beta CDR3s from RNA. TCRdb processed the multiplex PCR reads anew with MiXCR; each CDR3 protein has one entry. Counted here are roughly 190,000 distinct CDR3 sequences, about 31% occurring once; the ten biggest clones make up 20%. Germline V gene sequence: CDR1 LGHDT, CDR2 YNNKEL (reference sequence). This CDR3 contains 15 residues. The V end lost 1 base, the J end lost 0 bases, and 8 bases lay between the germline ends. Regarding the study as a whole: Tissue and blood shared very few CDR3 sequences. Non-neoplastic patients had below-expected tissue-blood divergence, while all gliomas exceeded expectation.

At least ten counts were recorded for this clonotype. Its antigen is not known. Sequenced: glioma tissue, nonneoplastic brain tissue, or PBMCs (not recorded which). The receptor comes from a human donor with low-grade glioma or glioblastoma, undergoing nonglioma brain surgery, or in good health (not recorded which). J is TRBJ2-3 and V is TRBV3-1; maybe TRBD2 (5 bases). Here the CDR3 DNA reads TGTGCCAGCAGCCAAGGGAGGTTTAGCACAGATACGCAGTATTTT. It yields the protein CASSQGRFSTDTQYF.